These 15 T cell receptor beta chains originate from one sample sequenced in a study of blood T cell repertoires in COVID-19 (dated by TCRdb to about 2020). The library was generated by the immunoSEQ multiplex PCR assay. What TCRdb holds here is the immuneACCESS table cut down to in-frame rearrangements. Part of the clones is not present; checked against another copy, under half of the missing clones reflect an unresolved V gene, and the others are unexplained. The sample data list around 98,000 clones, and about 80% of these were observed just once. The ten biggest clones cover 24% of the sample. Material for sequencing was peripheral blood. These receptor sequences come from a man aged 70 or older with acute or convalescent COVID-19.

CDR3 in amino acids: CASSDPNYNEQFF. The CDR3 coding sequence is TGTGCCAGCAGTGATCCCAACTACAATGAGCAGTTCTTC. The V and J genes are TRBV6-4 and TRBJ2-1, with unresolved D. CDR3 length: 13 amino acids. Per the germline V gene, CDR1 is MRHNA and CDR2 is SNTAGT. Trimming left V 3 bases short and J 3 bases short, with 6 bases between.

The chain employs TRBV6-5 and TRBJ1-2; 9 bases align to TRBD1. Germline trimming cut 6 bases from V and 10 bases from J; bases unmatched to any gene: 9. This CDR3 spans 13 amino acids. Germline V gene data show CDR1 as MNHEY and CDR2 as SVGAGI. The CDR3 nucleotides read TGTGCCAGCAGGCTGGGACAGGGACTTGACTACACCTTC. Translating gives CASRLGQGLDYTF.

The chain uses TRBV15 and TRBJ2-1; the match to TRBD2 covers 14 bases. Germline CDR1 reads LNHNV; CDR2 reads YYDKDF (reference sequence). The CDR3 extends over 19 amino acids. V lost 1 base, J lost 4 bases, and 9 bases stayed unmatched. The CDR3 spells CATSRAPGTSGSTYNEQFF. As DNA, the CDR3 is TGTGCCACCAGCAGAGCCCCCGGGACTAGCGGGAGTACTTACAATGAGCAGTTCTTC.

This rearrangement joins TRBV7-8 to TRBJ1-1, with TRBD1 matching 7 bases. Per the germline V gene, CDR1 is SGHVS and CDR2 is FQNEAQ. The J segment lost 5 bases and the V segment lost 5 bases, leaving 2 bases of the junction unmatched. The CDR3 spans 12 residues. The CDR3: CASSHRGTEAFF. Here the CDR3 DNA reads TGTGCCAGCAGCCACAGGGGAACTGAAGCTTTCTTT.

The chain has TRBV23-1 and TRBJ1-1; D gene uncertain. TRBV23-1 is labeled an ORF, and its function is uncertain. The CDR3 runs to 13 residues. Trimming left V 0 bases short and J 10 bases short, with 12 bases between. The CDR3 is CASSQSSPAGAFF. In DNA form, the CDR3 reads TGCGCCAGCAGTCAATCAAGTCCCGCGGGAGCTTTCTTT.

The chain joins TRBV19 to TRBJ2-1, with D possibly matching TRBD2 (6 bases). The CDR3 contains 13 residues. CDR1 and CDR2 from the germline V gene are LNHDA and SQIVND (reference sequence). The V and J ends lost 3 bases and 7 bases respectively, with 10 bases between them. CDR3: CASSITSLNEQFF. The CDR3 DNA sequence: TGTGCCAGTAGTATCACTAGCTTAAATGAGCAGTTCTTC.

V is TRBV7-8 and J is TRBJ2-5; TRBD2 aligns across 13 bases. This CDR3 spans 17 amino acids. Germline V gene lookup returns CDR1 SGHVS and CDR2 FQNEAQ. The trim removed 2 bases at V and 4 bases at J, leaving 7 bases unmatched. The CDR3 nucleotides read TGTGCCAGCAGCTTACCCTTTGGACTAGCGGGAGTAGAGACCCAGTACTTC. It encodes CASSLPFGLAGVETQYF.

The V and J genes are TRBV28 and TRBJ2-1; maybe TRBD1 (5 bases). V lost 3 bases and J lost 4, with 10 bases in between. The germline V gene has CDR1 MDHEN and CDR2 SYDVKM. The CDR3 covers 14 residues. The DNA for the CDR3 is TGTGCCAGCAGTTTGTTCCGACAGTACAATGAGCAGTTCTTC. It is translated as CASSLFRQYNEQFF.

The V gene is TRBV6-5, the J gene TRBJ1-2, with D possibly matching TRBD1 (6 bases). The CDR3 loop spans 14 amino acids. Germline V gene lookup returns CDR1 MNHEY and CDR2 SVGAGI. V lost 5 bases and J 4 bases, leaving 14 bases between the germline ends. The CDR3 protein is CASSRGGRSYGYTF. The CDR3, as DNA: TGTGCCAGCAGTAGGGGGGGGCGCAGCTATGGCTACACCTTC.

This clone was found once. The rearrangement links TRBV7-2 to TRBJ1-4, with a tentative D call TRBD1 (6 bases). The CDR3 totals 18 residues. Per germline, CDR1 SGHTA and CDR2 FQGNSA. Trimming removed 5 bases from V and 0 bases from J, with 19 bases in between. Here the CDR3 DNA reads TGTGCCAGCAGCCCAATCGGCGCCAGGGGAACAACTAATGAAAAACTGTTTTTT. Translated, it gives CASSPIGARGTTNEKLFF.

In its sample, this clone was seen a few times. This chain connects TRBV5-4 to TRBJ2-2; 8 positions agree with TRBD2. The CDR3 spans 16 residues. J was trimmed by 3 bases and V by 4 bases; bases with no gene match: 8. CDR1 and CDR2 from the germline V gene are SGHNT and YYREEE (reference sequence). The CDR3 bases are TGTGCCAGCAGCCCTGCCAGCGGGAGATACACCGGGGAGCTGTTTTTT. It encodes CASSPASGRYTGELFF.

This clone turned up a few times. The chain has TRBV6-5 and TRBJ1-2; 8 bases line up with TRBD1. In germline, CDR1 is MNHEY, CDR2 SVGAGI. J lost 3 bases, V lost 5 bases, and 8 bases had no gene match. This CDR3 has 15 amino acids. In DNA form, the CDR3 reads TGTGCCAGCAGTCCCGAACCAGGGGGCGACTATGGCTACACCTTC. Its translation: CASSPEPGGDYGYTF.

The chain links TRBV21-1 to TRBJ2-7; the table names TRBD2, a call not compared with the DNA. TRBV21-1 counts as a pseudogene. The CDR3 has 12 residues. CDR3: CASSAREGEQYF. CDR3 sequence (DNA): TGTGCCAGCAGCGCCAGGGAGGGCGAGCAGTACTTC.

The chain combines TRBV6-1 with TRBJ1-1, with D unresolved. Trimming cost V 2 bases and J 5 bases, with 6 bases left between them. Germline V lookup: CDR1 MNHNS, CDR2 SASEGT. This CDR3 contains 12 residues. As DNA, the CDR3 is TGTGCCAGCAGTGAATCAATGACTGAAGCTTTCTTT. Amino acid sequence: CASSESMTEAFF.

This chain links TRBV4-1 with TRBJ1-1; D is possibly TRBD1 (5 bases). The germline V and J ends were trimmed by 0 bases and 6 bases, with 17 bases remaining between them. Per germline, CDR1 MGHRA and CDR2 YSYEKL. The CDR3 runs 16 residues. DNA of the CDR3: TGCGCCAGCAGCCAAGATCGTCGGGGGGTAAGGGCTGAAGCTTTCTTT. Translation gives CASSQDRRGVRAEAFF.